What follows are 3 T cell receptor beta chains derived from one specimen sequenced in a study of T-cell reconstitution after alpha-beta-depleted transplantation in children. The TCRbeta library incorporated unique molecular identifiers. Using its own MiXCR run on the PCR reads, TCRdb lists one record per CDR3 protein. The sample lists nearly 550,000 distinct CDR3 sequences; about 16% were seen once. The sample here was PBMCs from the stem cell graft donor, taken from the stem cell graft. Receptors were obtained from a human donor who donated a stem cell graft to a child with acute lymphoblastic leukemia.

This clonotype has just a few counts. The rearrangement joins TRBV29-1 to TRBJ2-5; 8 bases fit TRBD1. The J segment lost 5 bases and the V segment lost 7 bases, leaving 6 bases of the junction unmatched. There are 12 residues in the CDR3. Germline V CDR1 and CDR2: SQVTM, ANQGSEA. The CDR3 spells CSGRGLEETQYF. CDR3 bases: TGCAGCGGCAGGGGGCTAGAGGAGACCCAGTACTTC.

This clonotype was observed a few times. This chain uses TRBV5-1 with TRBJ2-5; TRBD1 aligns across 8 bases. The CDR3 sequence is 14 residues long. V was clipped by 3 bases and J by 4 bases; unmatched bases: 5. Germline V CDR1 and CDR2: SGHRS, YFSETQ. CDR3 protein: CASSSAGGGETQYF. In DNA form, the CDR3 reads TGCGCCAGCAGCTCCGCAGGGGGCGGAGAGACCCAGTACTTC.

This clonotype has a handful of counts. V and J are TRBV3-1 and TRBJ1-1; D is uncertain. The germline V gene encodes CDR1 LGHDT and CDR2 YNNKEL (reference sequence). The CDR3 covers 15 residues. The V gene lost 2 bases and the J gene lost 0 bases, with 10 bases spanning the gap. This chain's CDR3 is CASSQSGRMNTEAFF. CDR3 bases: TGTGCCAGCAGCCAATCGGGCCGGATGAACACTGAAGCTTTCTTT. The entire variable domain, with the rest obtained from reference TRBV3-1 and TRBJ1-1, is as follows: DTAVSQTPKYLVTQMGNDKSIKCEQNLGHDTMYWYKQDSKKFLKIMFSYNNKELIINETVPNRFSPKSPDKAHLNLHINSLELGDSAVYFCASSQSGRMNTEAFFGQGTRLTVV.